This TCR beta chain is drawn from a study of T-cell reconstitution after alpha-beta-depleted transplantation in children. Study-wide findings and caveats: One year post-transplant, T-cell counts and diversity were largely derived from T cells produced anew. Expanded clones from the graft, numbering several hundred, reportedly supplied alpha-beta T cells about two months after transplant. It was surviving recipient T cells and thymic progenitors that gave some patients high TCRbeta diversity at day 60.

The length of the CDR3 is 15 residues. The trim removed 5 bases at V and 3 bases at J, leaving 8 bases unmatched. Germline values: CDR1 DFQATT, CDR2 SNEGSKA (reference sequence). With respect to this clonotype: What it binds is not known.

During its preparation, the TCRbeta library received unique molecular identifiers. Using its own MiXCR run on the PCR reads, TCRdb lists one record per CDR3 protein. The sample shows around 490,000 distinct CDR3 sequences, roughly an eighth of them seen only once. This rearrangement joins TRBV20-1 to TRBJ2-2; 8 nucleotides align to TRBD2. Sequenced here: PBMCs, mostly from graft donor cells, sampled 180 days after TCRalphabeta/CD19-depleted stem cell transplant. This clonotype originated in a female patient aged 2 to 10 who had a stem cell transplant for aplastic anemia, so the T cells may come from the graft donor. CDR3 amino acids: CSARPGLGHTGELFF. For the CDR3, the DNA is TGCAGTGCTCGGCCGGGACTAGGTCACACCGGGGAGCTGTTTTTT.